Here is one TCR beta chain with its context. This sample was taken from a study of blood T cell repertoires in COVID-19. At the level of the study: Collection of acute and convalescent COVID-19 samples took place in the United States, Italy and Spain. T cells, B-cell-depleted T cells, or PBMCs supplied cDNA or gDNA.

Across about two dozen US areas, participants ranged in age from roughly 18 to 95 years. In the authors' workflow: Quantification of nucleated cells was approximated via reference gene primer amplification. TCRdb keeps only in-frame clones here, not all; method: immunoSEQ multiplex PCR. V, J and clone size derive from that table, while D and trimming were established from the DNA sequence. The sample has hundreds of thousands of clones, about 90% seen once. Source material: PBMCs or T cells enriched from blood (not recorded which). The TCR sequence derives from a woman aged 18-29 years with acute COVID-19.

CDR3 loop: CASSFNRSTYGYTF. As DNA, the CDR3 is TGTGCCAGCAGCTTCAACAGGAGTACCTATGGCTACACCTTC. This sequence joins TRBV7-2 and TRBJ1-2; possible D gene TRBD1, 5 bases. CDR1 SGHTA and CDR2 FQGNSA come from the germline V gene. V lost 3 bases, J lost 4 bases, and 12 bases lay in between. The CDR3 runs to 14 residues.